Each of the 30 T cell receptor beta chains below was sequenced from the same sample in a study of sequential checkpoint blockade in melanoma. Sample treatment: randomized to nivolumab then ipilimumab (arm A) or the reverse (arm B). Profiled with immunoSEQ multiplex PCR; TCRdb holds only in-frame clones, not every one. The sample holds over 10,000 clones, 65% to 75% seen once. Sequenced material: CD8+ T cells sorted from blood (inferred from file names), taken from a patient given nivolumab and ipilimumab in sequence. The receptors were gathered from a human donor with melanoma.

V gene TRBV7-9 combines with J gene TRBJ1-6; D is uncertain. Per the germline V gene, CDR1 is SEHNR and CDR2 is FQNEAQ (reference sequence). Between the trimmed V and J ends, which lost 2 bases and 5 bases, there was a span of 10 bases. The CDR3 is made up of 15 amino acids. The CDR3 reads CASSLRPGNNSPLHF. CDR3 in DNA: TGTGCCAGCAGCTTAAGACCCGGGAATAATTCACCCCTCCACTTT.

This clone was detected a few times. V usage is TRBV11-3 and J usage is TRBJ2-5; D remains ambiguous. The end of the DNA fits TRBJ2-7 better, so the J call may be wrong. From germline, CDR1 is SGHNT and CDR2 YENEEA. The CDR3 consists of 16 residues. CDR3 coding DNA: TGTGCCAGCAGCTTCGCCCGATTGGGTAGCTCCTACGAGCAGTACTTC. The encoded protein is CASSFARLGSSYEQYF.

The chain carries TRBV27 and TRBJ1-1; D is uncertain. V lost 1 base and J lost 1, with 10 bases in between. CDR3 length: 15 residues. The germline gives CDR1 MNHEY, CDR2 SMNVEV (reference sequence). CDR3 loop: CASSLWAEANTEAFF. CDR3 nucleotides: TGTGCCAGCAGTTTATGGGCAGAAGCGAACACTGAAGCTTTCTTT.

The chain joins TRBV29-1 to TRBJ2-2; 9 positions match TRBD2. CDR1 is SQVTM and CDR2 is ANQGSEA in the germline V gene. V shed 3 bases, J shed 8 bases, and the junction held 4 bases outside the gene matches. The CDR3 totals 13 residues. The CDR3 sequence: CSVDGGLAGELFF. The CDR3 nucleotides read TGCAGCGTTGACGGAGGACTAGCGGGGGAGCTGTTTTTT.

This clone was observed once. The rearrangement joins TRBV2 to TRBJ2-1; D is unresolved. V was trimmed by 4 bases and J by 6 bases, leaving 10 bases between them. Germline V gene lookup returns CDR1 SNHLY and CDR2 FYNNEI. The CDR3 is 13 amino acids. The CDR3 coding sequence is TGTGCCAGCAGTGGTAGCTTTCTCAATGAGCAGTTCTTC. Translation gives CASSGSFLNEQFF.

The chain is built from TRBV7-8 and TRBJ1-1, with D perhaps matching TRBD1 (5 bases). Germline V gene data show CDR1 as SGHVS and CDR2 as FQNEAQ. This CDR3 region has 14 residues. Trimming took off 7 bases at V and 4 bases at J, with 16 bases between the two ends. The CDR3 DNA is TGTGCCAGCACCCCCCCGGCGCAGGGCACTGAAGCTTTCTTT. This encodes CASTPPAQGTEAFF.

V gene TRBV4-3 combines with J gene TRBJ2-3; 10 nucleotides align to TRBD2. The V gene's germline CDR1 is LGHNA and CDR2 YSLEER. The J segment lost 1 base and the V segment lost 1 base, leaving 8 bases of the junction unmatched. The CDR3 contains 18 residues. The CDR3 loop is CASSQGQRGGPGTDTQYF. DNA for the CDR3: TGCGCCAGCAGCCAAGGTCAGCGGGGGGGCCCTGGCACAGATACGCAGTATTTT.

V usage is TRBV25-1 and J usage is TRBJ2-5, with TRBD2 identical over 9 bases. Germline CDR1 reads MGHDK; CDR2 reads SYGVNS. The CDR3 length is 15 residues. J was trimmed by 2 bases and V by 3 bases; bases with no gene match: 4. The CDR3 loop reads CASSEGTSRQETQYF. The CDR3 DNA reads as TGTGCCAGCAGTGAGGGGACTAGCAGACAAGAGACCCAGTACTTC.

The count of this clone is one. The chain employs TRBV4-1 and TRBJ1-2; maybe TRBD1 (5 bases). Per germline, CDR1 MGHRA and CDR2 YSYEKL. CDR3 length equals 14 residues. V dropped 2 bases and J dropped 8 bases, with 15 bases sitting between them. The CDR3 region is CASSQTGTIEGYTF. As DNA, the CDR3 is TGCGCCAGCAGCCAAACTGGGACTATTGAAGGCTACACCTTC.

The chain links TRBV29-1 to TRBJ1-2; TRBD1 aligns across 7 bases. J gave up 6 bases and V 3 bases, and 16 bases lay outside the gene matches. Germline V gene sequence: CDR1 SQVTM, CDR2 ANQGSEA. The CDR3 runs to 16 residues. CDR3 amino acids: CSVEFQGERALHGYTF. The CDR3 DNA reads as TGCAGCGTTGAGTTCCAGGGGGAGAGGGCTCTTCATGGCTACACCTTC.

The chain is built from TRBV7-9 and TRBJ1-2; 10 nucleotides agree with TRBD1. The germline V gene encodes CDR1 SEHNR and CDR2 FQNEAQ (reference sequence). The CDR3 runs 15 residues. V dropped 3 bases and J dropped 5; count of bases not matched to a gene: 6. CDR3 nucleotides: TGTGCCAGCAGCTTTGGGACAGGGGAGGGATATGGCTACACCTTC. It specifies CASSFGTGEGYGYTF.

J is TRBJ2-3 and V is TRBV28; TRBD2 matches 14 bases. With V trimmed by 5 bases and J by 3 bases, 7 bases remained unmatched. CDR3 length: 17 amino acids. Looked up from germline, CDR1 is MDHEN and CDR2 is SYDVKM. In DNA form, the CDR3 reads TGTGCCAGCAGTCCAATTGGACTAGCGGGAGGAACAGATACGCAGTATTTT. It yields the protein CASSPIGLAGGTDTQYF. Variable domain in full (rest from reference TRBV28 and TRBJ2-3): DVKVTQSSRYLVKRTGEKVFLECVQDMDHENMFWYRQDPGLGLRLIYFSYDVKMKEKGDIPEGYSVSREKKERFSLILESASTNQTSMYLCASSPIGLAGGTDTQYFGPGTRLTVL.

The gene calls are TRBV4-2 and TRBJ1-1; perhaps TRBD1 as D (5 bases). V lost 1 base, J lost 3 bases, and 12 bases lay in between. Germline CDR1 reads LGHNA; CDR2 reads YNFKEQ. CDR3 size: 15 residues. CDR3 coding DNA: TGTGCCAGCAGCCAAGGGGGCGCTCCGCACACTGAAGCTTTCTTT. Protein sequence: CASSQGGAPHTEAFF.

The chain combines TRBV5-1 with TRBJ1-2, with D unclear. This CDR3 comprises 14 residues. Germline CDR1 reads SGHRS; CDR2 reads YFSETQ. Trimming stripped 3 bases from V and 2 bases from J, with 11 bases between. The CDR3 loop is CASSSLDFNYGYTF. The CDR3 DNA reads TGCGCCAGCAGCTCCCTGGACTTCAACTATGGCTACACCTTC.

The rearrangement joins TRBV27 to TRBJ2-1; perhaps TRBD2 as D (6 bases). CDR3 length: 15 residues. Trimming took off 6 bases at V and 0 bases at J, with 12 bases between the two ends. CDR1 is MNHEY, CDR2 SMNVEV, per germline (reference sequence). The chain's CDR3 is CASRADGSSYNEQFF. The CDR3, as DNA: TGTGCCAGCAGAGCGGACGGGAGCTCCTACAATGAGCAGTTCTTC.

The chain links TRBV7-9 to TRBJ2-5, with 7 bases aligning to TRBD2. Trimming cost V 3 bases and J 9 bases; bases outside gene matches: 10. The CDR3 runs to 14 residues. CDR1 SEHNR and CDR2 FQNEAQ come from the germline V gene (reference sequence). CDR3 loop: CASSFPSGQWAQYF. The CDR3 region has the DNA TGTGCCAGCAGCTTTCCTAGCGGCCAATGGGCCCAGTACTTC.

The CDR3 sequence: CATSTGMGDGYTF. Here the CDR3 DNA reads TGCGCCACTTCAACAGGGATGGGTGATGGCTACACCTTC. The genes are TRBV4-1 and TRBJ1-2; D might be TRBD1 (6 bases). The CDR3 is 13 amino acids. Deletions cut 10 bases from V and 6 bases from J, with 18 bases between. Per the germline V gene, CDR1 is MGHRA and CDR2 is YSYEKL.

The chain links TRBV25-1 to TRBJ1-3; 9 nucleotides align to TRBD1. V was clipped by 3 bases and J by 3 bases; unmatched bases: 3. The CDR3 covers 15 residues. Germline lookup yields CDR1 MGHDK and CDR2 SYGVNS. The CDR3: CASSDRGQGGNTIYF. The CDR3 nucleotides read TGTGCCAGCAGTGATAGGGGACAGGGTGGAAACACCATATATTTT.

The chain joins TRBV4-1 to TRBJ2-7, with 9 bases aligning to TRBD2. The CDR3 is 15 residues long. V lost 5 bases, J lost 4 bases, and 9 bases stayed unmatched. The germline V gene encodes CDR1 MGHRA and CDR2 YSYEKL. The CDR3 loop is CASSSIPSGMYEQYF. The CDR3 bases are TGCGCCAGCAGCTCAATACCTAGCGGGATGTACGAGCAGTACTTC.

In this sample, this clone turned up once. V gene TRBV18 combines with J gene TRBJ2-1; TRBD2 agrees at 10 bases. V trimming: 6 bases; J trimming: 4 bases; junction bases outside the gene matches: 9. In germline, CDR1 is KGHSH, CDR2 LQKENI. This CDR3 is 16 amino acids long. CDR3: CASSLGTSVGYNEQFF. The CDR3 DNA reads as TGTGCCAGCTCGCTTGGGACTAGCGTGGGATACAATGAGCAGTTCTTC.

The chain carries TRBV12-5 and TRBJ2-3; 7 bases align to TRBD1. V lost 3 bases to trimming and J lost 13 bases; unmatched junction nucleotides: 10. The CDR3 covers 13 residues. CDR1 is LGHNT, CDR2 FRNRAP, per germline. DNA for the CDR3: TGTGCTAGTGGTTTAGGCTACCGGGACAGAGAGTATTTT. Translated, it gives CASGLGYRDREYF.

The genes are TRBV25-1 and TRBJ2-5, with D perhaps matching TRBD1 (5 bases). The CDR3 covers 15 residues. V gave up 0 bases and J gave up 5 bases, with 13 bases separating them. Germline CDR1 reads MGHDK; CDR2 reads SYGVNS. The CDR3: CASSEYRQPGETQYF. The CDR3 coding sequence is TGTGCCAGCAGTGAATATCGACAGCCAGGGGAGACCCAGTACTTC.

The chain joins TRBV10-3 to TRBJ1-5, with 7 bases identical to TRBD1. CDR1 and CDR2 from the germline V gene are ENHRY and SYGVKD. This CDR3 region has 14 residues. Trimming took 4 bases from V and 7 from J; bases not matched to a gene: 7. CDR3 nucleotide sequence: TGTGCCATCAGTGTAGGGGGCCGGGGACAGCCCCAGCATTTT. The encoded protein is CAISVGGRGQPQHF.

The chain recombines TRBV5-6 with TRBJ1-6, with TRBD1 as a possible D gene (5 bases). The V and J ends lost 1 base and 11 bases respectively, with 10 bases between them. The V gene's germline CDR1 is SGHDT and CDR2 YYEEEE. The CDR3 has 13 residues. The CDR3 spells CASSLWGGPPLHF. CDR3 nucleotide sequence: TGTGCCAGCAGCTTGTGGGGGGGTCCACCCCTCCACTTT.

The rearrangement joins TRBV4-2 to TRBJ1-3; TRBD1 is a possible D gene (6 bases). The germline V gene encodes CDR1 LGHNA and CDR2 YNFKEQ. The CDR3 is made up of 14 amino acids. V was shortened by 5 bases and J by 5 bases, with 13 bases between the two germline ends. The CDR3 DNA reads as TGTGCCAGCAGCTCCGGACAGAAGCGAAACACCATATATTTT. The encoded protein is CASSSGQKRNTIYF.

This sequence joins TRBV11-2 and TRBJ1-4; 10 positions agree with TRBD1. Germline V gene sequence: CDR1 SGHAT, CDR2 FQNNGV. V shed 2 bases, J shed 1 base, and the junction held 4 bases outside the gene matches. The CDR3 totals 17 residues. The CDR3 loop reads CASSLRQGARTNEKLFF. The CDR3 DNA follows: TGTGCCAGCAGCTTAAGACAGGGGGCAAGAACTAATGAAAAACTGTTTTTT.

Only one count was recorded for this clone. This rearrangement joins TRBV4-2 to TRBJ2-3; D is uncertain. The germline V and J ends were trimmed by 4 bases and 0 bases, with 5 bases remaining between them. The germline gives CDR1 LGHNA, CDR2 YNFKEQ. This CDR3 is built from 13 residues. In DNA form, the CDR3 reads TGTGCCAGCAGCCTTACTAGCACAGATACGCAGTATTTT. Its protein product is CASSLTSTDTQYF.

This chain uses TRBV7-9 with TRBJ2-7; D perhaps matches TRBD2 (6 bases). Germline lookup yields CDR1 SEHNR and CDR2 FQNEAQ (reference sequence). V lost 5 bases, J lost 3 bases, and 11 bases lay in between. The CDR3 contains 13 residues. This CDR3 is CASSPAGFYEQYF. For the CDR3, the DNA is TGTGCCAGCAGCCCGGCGGGATTCTACGAGCAGTACTTC.

The chain links TRBV4-2 to TRBJ2-3; D is perhaps TRBD1 (6 bases). Trimming took off 1 base at V and 0 bases at J, with 8 bases between the two ends. CDR1 is LGHNA, CDR2 YNFKEQ, per germline. CDR3 length equals 15 residues. The CDR3 DNA reads TGTGCCAGCAGCCAAGGCCAGGGGAGCACAGATACGCAGTATTTT. Protein: CASSQGQGSTDTQYF.

This clone came up a few times. V is TRBV5-1 and J is TRBJ1-2; 8 bases agree with TRBD1. Unmatched junction bases numbered 3, after V lost 5 bases and J lost 3 bases. CDR1 SGHRS and CDR2 YFSETQ come from the germline V gene. This CDR3 has 13 residues. The CDR3 protein is CASRGQEDYGYTF. CDR3 DNA: TGCGCCAGCAGGGGACAGGAAGACTATGGCTACACCTTC.